The rows below give T cell receptor beta chains drawn from one sample of a study of early T cells in non-severe SARS-CoV-2 infection. MiXCR was run by TCRdb on the 5' RACE reads, yielding one entry per CDR3 protein. Among 70,000 to 85,000 distinct CDR3 sequences, about 12% were seen once, and the ten largest hold about 4%. Sequenced input: whole blood. Every receptor here comes from an adult who was a healthcare worker with PCR-confirmed SARS-CoV-2 infection or an uninfected control (not recorded which). The CDR3 runs from the conserved cysteine through the conserved F or W. A D gene is named only where the DNA matches it firmly. The size field is filled for only some rows; it gives once, few, many or a size class.

d_gene: .; j_gene: TRBJ1-1; abundance: few; v_gene: TRBV7-3; CDR3aa: CASSLTGANTEAFF; CDR3nt: TGTGCCAGCAGCTTAACGGGGGCTAACACTGAAGCTTTCTTT
d_gene: .; j_gene: TRBJ2-3; abundance: .; v_gene: TRBV6-1; CDR3aa: CASTAGSLRADTQYF; CDR3nt: TGTGCCAGCACAGCGGGCAGCCTCCGGGCAGATACGCAGTATTTT
d_gene: .; j_gene: TRBJ2-1; abundance: .; v_gene: TRBV4-1; CDR3aa: CASSQDKGMREQFF; CDR3nt: TGCGCCAGCAGCCAAGATAAAGGGATGCGTGAGCAGTTCTTC
d_gene: TRBD1; j_gene: TRBJ1-1; abundance: .; v_gene: TRBV20-1; CDR3aa: CSARKDRVGTFF; CDR3nt: TGCAGTGCTAGGAAGGACAGGGTGGGAACTTTCTTT
d_gene: .; j_gene: TRBJ1-4; abundance: many; v_gene: TRBV7-2; CDR3aa: CASSLGGAANEKLFF; CDR3nt: TGTGCCAGCAGCTTAGGGGGGGCAGCTAATGAAAAACTGTTTTTT
d_gene: TRBD1; j_gene: TRBJ1-6; abundance: many; v_gene: TRBV28; CDR3aa: CASRRRTGGSGSPLHF; CDR3nt: TGTGCCAGCAGACGTCGGACAGGGGGAAGTGGTTCACCCCTCCACTTT
d_gene: .; j_gene: TRBJ2-7; abundance: .; v_gene: TRBV20-1; CDR3aa: CSAKTGPTYEQYF; CDR3nt: TGCAGTGCTAAGACAGGACCCACCTACGAGCAGTACTTC
d_gene: TRBD1; j_gene: TRBJ2-7; abundance: few; v_gene: TRBV18; CDR3aa: CASSGQGNAYEQYF; CDR3nt: TGTGCCAGCTCCGGACAGGGGAACGCCTACGAGCAGTACTTC
d_gene: TRBD1; j_gene: TRBJ2-2; abundance: .; v_gene: TRBV28; CDR3aa: CASSLERTGLTEELFF; CDR3nt: TGTGCCAGCAGTTTAGAGAGGACAGGGCTCACCGAGGAGCTGTTTTTT
d_gene: .; j_gene: TRBJ2-7; abundance: few; v_gene: TRBV29-1; CDR3aa: CSVLPGGSYEQYF; CDR3nt: TGCAGCGTTCTGCCAGGGGGGTCCTACGAGCAGTACTTC
d_gene: TRBD1; j_gene: TRBJ2-7; abundance: few; v_gene: TRBV11-2; CDR3aa: CASSLGGGQGALQYF; CDR3nt: TGTGCCAGCAGCTTAGGAGGGGGACAGGGGGCGCTTCAGTACTTC
d_gene: TRBD2; j_gene: TRBJ2-2; abundance: few; v_gene: TRBV7-2; CDR3aa: CASSSPLSGSIDTGELFF; CDR3nt: TGTGCCAGCAGCTCGCCCCTGAGCGGGAGTATCGACACCGGGGAGCTGTTTTTT
d_gene: TRBD2; j_gene: TRBJ2-3; abundance: .; v_gene: TRBV12-3/TRBV12-4; CDR3aa: CASSLEASGRDTQYF; CDR3nt: TGTGCCAGCAGTTTAGAGGCTAGCGGGAGAGATACGCAGTATTTT
d_gene: .; j_gene: TRBJ1-5; abundance: many; v_gene: TRBV27; CDR3aa: CASSPTTVAQPQHF; CDR3nt: TGTGCCAGCAGTCCGACGACGGTCGCTCAGCCCCAGCATTTT
d_gene: .; j_gene: TRBJ1-1; abundance: .; v_gene: TRBV7-8; CDR3aa: CASSTGWNTEAFF; CDR3nt: TGTGCCAGCAGCACGGGCTGGAACACTGAAGCTTTCTTT
d_gene: .; j_gene: TRBJ1-1; abundance: many; v_gene: TRBV11-2; CDR3aa: CASSSYNGGSSAEAFF; CDR3nt: TGTGCCAGCAGCTCGTACAACGGGGGGTCCAGCGCTGAAGCTTTCTTT
d_gene: TRBD2; j_gene: TRBJ2-5; abundance: many; v_gene: TRBV5-1; CDR3aa: CASSWGLAGGGETQYF; CDR3nt: TGCGCCAGCAGCTGGGGACTAGCGGGAGGTGGAGAGACCCAGTACTTC
d_gene: TRBD2; j_gene: TRBJ2-7; abundance: .; v_gene: TRBV19; CDR3aa: CASRKLAGGPYEQYF; CDR3nt: TGTGCCAGTAGGAAACTAGCGGGAGGTCCGTACGAGCAGTACTTC
d_gene: .; j_gene: TRBJ2-7; abundance: .; v_gene: TRBV29-1; CDR3aa: CSVAGGSNAYEQYF; CDR3nt: TGCAGCGTTGCCGGCGGCAGTAACGCCTACGAGCAGTACTTC
d_gene: .; j_gene: TRBJ1-5; abundance: .; v_gene: TRBV2; CDR3aa: CASSGRSGGVEPQHF; CDR3nt: TGTGCCAGCAGTGGGAGGTCCGGCGGGGTCGAGCCCCAGCATTTT
d_gene: TRBD2; j_gene: TRBJ2-3; abundance: few; v_gene: TRBV19; CDR3aa: CASTKIAGTTDTQYF; CDR3nt: TGTGCCAGTACAAAAATAGCGGGAACCACAGATACGCAGTATTTT
d_gene: .; j_gene: TRBJ2-3; abundance: .; v_gene: TRBV7-3; CDR3aa: CASSPPGGSTDTQYF; CDR3nt: TGTGCCAGCAGCCCACCAGGCGGTAGCACAGATACGCAGTATTTT
d_gene: TRBD1; j_gene: TRBJ1-5; abundance: few; v_gene: TRBV4-1; CDR3aa: CASSQRTGSGMQPQHF; CDR3nt: TGCGCCAGCAGCCAGCGGACAGGATCAGGTATGCAGCCCCAGCATTTT
d_gene: .; j_gene: TRBJ2-2; abundance: many; v_gene: TRBV7-8; CDR3aa: CASSLVPGITGELFF; CDR3nt: TGTGCCAGCAGCTTAGTTCCGGGGATAACCGGGGAGCTGTTTTTT
d_gene: TRBD1; j_gene: TRBJ2-1; abundance: few; v_gene: TRBV24-1; CDR3aa: CATSDTPGQGSYNEQFF; CDR3nt: TGTGCCACCAGTGACACGCCGGGACAGGGGTCCTACAATGAGCAGTTCTTC
d_gene: .; j_gene: TRBJ2-3; abundance: many; v_gene: TRBV2; CDR3aa: CASSEGGAPFGDTQYF; CDR3nt: TGTGCCAGCAGTGAGGGCGGGGCCCCGTTCGGGGATACGCAGTATTTT
d_gene: .; j_gene: TRBJ2-1; abundance: few; v_gene: TRBV6-5; CDR3aa: CARTRDCNEQFF; CDR3nt: TGTGCCAGGACCCGGGACTGCAATGAGCAGTTCTTC
d_gene: TRBD2; j_gene: TRBJ2-2; abundance: .; v_gene: TRBV6-4; CDR3aa: CASSDSAGGPGELFF; CDR3nt: TGTGCCAGCAGTGACTCTGCGGGAGGACCCGGGGAGCTGTTTTTT
d_gene: .; j_gene: TRBJ2-1; abundance: .; v_gene: TRBV7-9; CDR3aa: CASSLRGNNEQFF; CDR3nt: TGTGCCAGCAGCCTCAGGGGCAACAATGAGCAGTTCTTC
d_gene: .; j_gene: TRBJ2-1; abundance: few; v_gene: TRBV12-3/TRBV12-4; CDR3aa: CASSLGQGDFNEQFF; CDR3nt: TGTGCCAGCAGCCTTGGGCAGGGAGATTTCAATGAGCAGTTCTTC
d_gene: TRBD1; j_gene: TRBJ1-1; abundance: .; v_gene: TRBV2; CDR3aa: CASVHWDRSDTEAFF; CDR3nt: TGTGCCAGCGTACATTGGGACAGGTCTGACACTGAAGCTTTCTTT
d_gene: TRBD2; j_gene: TRBJ2-1; abundance: .; v_gene: TRBV5-1; CDR3aa: CASSLGRLAGGDEQFF; CDR3nt: TGCGCCAGCAGCTTGGGGCGACTAGCGGGAGGGGATGAGCAGTTCTTC
d_gene: .; j_gene: TRBJ2-3; abundance: few; v_gene: TRBV18; CDR3aa: CASSPPAGTDTQYF; CDR3nt: TGTGCCAGCTCACCACCGGCAGGCACAGATACGCAGTATTTT
d_gene: TRBD2; j_gene: TRBJ2-7; abundance: .; v_gene: TRBV4-2; CDR3aa: CASSQDSLAGAYEQYF; CDR3nt: TGTGCCAGCAGCCAAGATAGCCTAGCGGGAGCCTACGAGCAGTACTTC
d_gene: TRBD2; j_gene: TRBJ2-2; abundance: .; v_gene: TRBV12-3/TRBV12-4; CDR3aa: CASSLLRSGRAVTGELFF; CDR3nt: TGTGCCAGCAGCCTGCTCAGGAGCGGGAGGGCTGTCACCGGGGAGCTGTTTTTT
d_gene: .; j_gene: TRBJ1-1; abundance: .; v_gene: TRBV7-6; CDR3aa: CASSFSGGGGAFF; CDR3nt: TGTGCCAGCAGCTTTAGTGGGGGCGGCGGAGCTTTCTTT
d_gene: .; j_gene: TRBJ1-1; abundance: many; v_gene: TRBV6-2/TRBV6-3; CDR3aa: CASSYPRGSTEAFF; CDR3nt: TGTGCCAGCAGTTACCCCAGGGGAAGCACTGAAGCTTTCTTT
d_gene: TRBD1; j_gene: TRBJ2-1; abundance: .; v_gene: TRBV18; CDR3aa: CASSPGTGAMDEQFF; CDR3nt: TGTGCCAGCTCACCAGGAACAGGGGCGATGGATGAGCAGTTCTTC
d_gene: .; j_gene: TRBJ1-1; abundance: many; v_gene: TRBV6-2/TRBV6-3; CDR3aa: CASSHGTEAFF; CDR3nt: TGTGCCAGCAGCCACGGTACTGAAGCTTTCTTT
d_gene: TRBD2; j_gene: TRBJ2-3; abundance: .; v_gene: TRBV29-1; CDR3aa: CSAIIAGGPTDTQYF; CDR3nt: TGCAGCGCTATTATAGCGGGAGGCCCCACAGATACGCAGTATTTT
d_gene: .; j_gene: TRBJ2-1; abundance: .; v_gene: TRBV3-1; CDR3aa: CASSQDSSSEQFF; CDR3nt: TGTGCCAGCAGCCAAGATTCAAGTAGTGAGCAGTTCTTC
d_gene: .; j_gene: TRBJ2-7; abundance: .; v_gene: TRBV3-1; CDR3aa: CASSQAAAEQYF; CDR3nt: TGTGCCAGCAGCCAAGCTGCGGCCGAGCAGTACTTC
d_gene: TRBD2; j_gene: TRBJ2-1; abundance: .; v_gene: TRBV7-9; CDR3aa: CASPPGLAGANEQFF; CDR3nt: TGTGCCAGCCCCCCGGGACTAGCGGGAGCAAATGAGCAGTTCTTC
d_gene: .; j_gene: TRBJ2-1; abundance: many; v_gene: TRBV7-9; CDR3aa: CASLPGIGDNEQFF; CDR3nt: TGTGCCAGCCTGCCGGGGATTGGAGACAATGAGCAGTTCTTC
d_gene: TRBD1; j_gene: TRBJ2-5; abundance: few; v_gene: TRBV24-1; CDR3aa: CATSDSGTGGEETQYF; CDR3nt: TGTGCCACCAGTGATTCCGGGACAGGGGGTGAAGAGACCCAGTACTTC
d_gene: .; j_gene: TRBJ2-1; abundance: .; v_gene: TRBV2; CDR3aa: CASRNNEQFF; CDR3nt: TGTGCCAGCAGAAACAATGAGCAGTTCTTC
d_gene: .; j_gene: TRBJ2-7; abundance: many; v_gene: TRBV11-2; CDR3aa: CASSPGFSSYEQYF; CDR3nt: TGTGCCAGCTCCCCCGGGTTCTCCTCCTACGAGCAGTACTTC
d_gene: .; j_gene: TRBJ2-5; abundance: few; v_gene: TRBV29-1; CDR3aa: CSVEVDQPQETQYF; CDR3nt: TGCAGCGTTGAAGTCGATCAGCCCCAAGAGACCCAGTACTTC
d_gene: .; j_gene: TRBJ2-2; abundance: .; v_gene: TRBV19; CDR3aa: CASSIVLLNTGELFF; CDR3nt: TGTGCCAGTAGTATAGTTTTACTTAACACCGGGGAGCTGTTTTTT
d_gene: TRBD2; j_gene: TRBJ2-1; abundance: many; v_gene: TRBV11-2; CDR3aa: CASSSFGLAGTSYNEQFF; CDR3nt: TGTGCCAGCAGCTCTTTCGGACTAGCGGGAACCTCCTACAATGAGCAGTTCTTC
d_gene: TRBD2; j_gene: TRBJ2-7; abundance: many; v_gene: TRBV27; CDR3aa: CASSFSGLGDGEGEQYF; CDR3nt: TGTGCCAGCAGTTTCTCCGGACTAGGGGACGGTGAGGGGGAGCAGTACTTC
d_gene: TRBD2; j_gene: TRBJ2-1; abundance: many; v_gene: TRBV5-1; CDR3aa: CASSFLAGDNEQFF; CDR3nt: TGCGCCAGCAGCTTCCTAGCGGGAGATAATGAGCAGTTCTTC
d_gene: TRBD1; j_gene: TRBJ2-7; abundance: .; v_gene: TRBV28; CDR3aa: CASGDRVVEQYF; CDR3nt: TGTGCCAGTGGGGACAGGGTTGTCGAGCAGTACTTC
d_gene: .; j_gene: TRBJ2-3; abundance: many; v_gene: TRBV29-1; CDR3aa: CSARRDATDTQYF; CDR3nt: TGCAGCGCGCGTCGGGACGCCACAGATACGCAGTATTTT
d_gene: TRBD1; j_gene: TRBJ2-3; abundance: many; v_gene: TRBV24-1; CDR3aa: CATSDLRTGLTDTQYF; CDR3nt: TGTGCCACCAGTGATTTAAGGACAGGGCTTACAGATACGCAGTATTTT
d_gene: .; j_gene: TRBJ2-1; abundance: many; v_gene: TRBV10-3; CDR3aa: CAISEGHRSYNEQFF; CDR3nt: TGTGCCATCAGTGAGGGACACCGTTCCTACAATGAGCAGTTCTTC
d_gene: TRBD2; j_gene: TRBJ2-4; abundance: .; v_gene: TRBV7-8; CDR3aa: CASSLERGNIQYF; CDR3nt: TGTGCCAGCAGCTTAGAGCGGGGAAACATTCAGTACTTC
d_gene: .; j_gene: TRBJ2-7; abundance: many; v_gene: TRBV7-9; CDR3aa: CASSEGPHAYEQYF; CDR3nt: TGTGCCAGCAGTGAGGGACCCCATGCCTACGAGCAGTACTTC
d_gene: TRBD2; j_gene: TRBJ2-3; abundance: .; v_gene: TRBV12-3/TRBV12-4; CDR3aa: CASSRFSGGSDTQYF; CDR3nt: TGTGCCAGCAGTCGGTTCTCCGGGGGGTCAGATACGCAGTATTTT
d_gene: .; j_gene: TRBJ2-2; abundance: many; v_gene: TRBV24-1; CDR3aa: CATQGSGELFF; CDR3nt: TGTGCCACCCAAGGGTCCGGGGAGCTGTTTTTT